The clone carrying this T cell receptor (beta chain) was detected ten times or more. This sample stems from a study of metastatic and nonmetastatic thyroid tumors. The V and J ends lost 3 bases and 1 base, in that order; junction bases with no gene match: 6. The length of the CDR3 is 16 residues. Thyroid surgery had not been preceded by any treatment in any patient. TCRdb ran MiXCR on the PCR reads. Here the sample spans about 34,000 clones, roughly 18% being singletons. This TCR was sampled from a female donor with papillary thyroid cancer or a benign thyroid nodule (not recorded which). Some clones in this sample may be carry-over from other donors' samples. Input material: blood. The V and J genes are TRBV12-3 or TRBV12-4 and TRBJ1-5; TRBD1 agrees at 7 bases. CDR3 nucleotides: TGTGCCAGCAGTTTTACATCGGGACAGAGCAATCAGCCCCAGCATTTT. Translation: CASSFTSGQSNQPQHF.